The clone carrying this T cell receptor (beta chain) was seen only a few times. The V gene's germline CDR1 is SGHAT and CDR2 FQNNGV. The CDR3 has 14 amino acids. V shed 2 bases and J 4 bases; nucleotides not matched to a gene: 2. As the library was built, unique molecular identifiers were attached to individual cDNA molecules. Per the original methods: Across samples, TCR counts had a median of around 100,000 and ranged from roughly 23,224 to 690,600. TCRdb called the RACE reads again in MiXCR, with one record for every CDR3 protein. The V and J calls come from TCRdb's annotation, not from the publication. This table holds 60,000 to 80,000 distinct CDR3 sequences, approximately 6.1% found once. The data stem from a study of human T cells and chemical hapten exposure. Documented time point: healthy volunteer bleed at 6 weeks. Total RNA was isolated from unfractionated whole blood.

The TCR sequence derives from a female donor in good health. Some clones in this sample may be carry-over from other donors' samples. The rearrangement joins TRBV11-2 to TRBJ2-3, with TRBD2 matching over 8 bases. What was sequenced was whole blood. The CDR3 DNA reads as TGTGCCAGCAGCTTAATAGCGGGACCAGATACGCAGTATTTT. Amino acid sequence: CASSLIAGPDTQYF.